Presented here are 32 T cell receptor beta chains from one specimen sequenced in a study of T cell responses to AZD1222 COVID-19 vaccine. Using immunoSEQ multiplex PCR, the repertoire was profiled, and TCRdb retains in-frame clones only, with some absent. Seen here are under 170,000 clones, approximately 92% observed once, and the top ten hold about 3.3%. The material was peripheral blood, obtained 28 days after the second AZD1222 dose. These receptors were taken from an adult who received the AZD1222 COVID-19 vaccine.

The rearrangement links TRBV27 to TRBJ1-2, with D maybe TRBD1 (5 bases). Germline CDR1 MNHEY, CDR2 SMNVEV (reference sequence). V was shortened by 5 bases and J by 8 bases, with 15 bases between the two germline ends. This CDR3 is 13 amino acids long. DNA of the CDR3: TGTGCCAGCAGTCCTAGGGACGGCAGGGGCTACACCTTC. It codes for CASSPRDGRGYTF.

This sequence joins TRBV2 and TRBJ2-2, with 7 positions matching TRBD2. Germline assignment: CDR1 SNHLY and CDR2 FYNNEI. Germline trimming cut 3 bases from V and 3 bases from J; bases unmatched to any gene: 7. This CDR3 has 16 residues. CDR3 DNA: TGTGCCAGCAGTGATCGTGCGGGAGCGGACACCGGGGAGCTGTTTTTT. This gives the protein CASSDRAGADTGELFF. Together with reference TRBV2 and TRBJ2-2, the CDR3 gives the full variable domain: EPEVTQTPSHQVTQMGQEVILRCVPISNHLYFYWYRQILGQKVEFLVSFYNNEISEKSEIFDDQFSVERPDGSNFTLKIRSTKLEDSAMYFCASSDRAGADTGELFFGEGSRLTVL.

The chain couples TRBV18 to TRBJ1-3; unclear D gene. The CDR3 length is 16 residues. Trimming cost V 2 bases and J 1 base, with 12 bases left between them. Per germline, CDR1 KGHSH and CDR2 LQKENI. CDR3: CASSPISVLSGNTIYF. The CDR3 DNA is TGTGCCAGCTCACCAATTTCGGTGCTTTCTGGAAACACCATATATTTT. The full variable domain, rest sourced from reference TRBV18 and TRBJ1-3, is NAGVMQNPRHLVRRRGQEARLRCSPMKGHSHVYWYRQLPEEGLKFMVYLQKENIIDESGMPKERFSAEFPKEGPSILRIQQVVRGDSAAYFCASSPISVLSGNTIYFGEGSWLTVV.

CDR3 nucleotides: TGTGCCAGCAGCGCTACGAAACAGGGGTTGGTTGGCTACACCTTC. Amino acids: CASSATKQGLVGYTF. This chain links TRBV3-1 (or the pseudogene TRBV3-2) with TRBJ1-2, with 7 nucleotides matching TRBD1. The CDR3 runs 15 residues. Germline trimming cut 5 bases from V and 7 bases from J; bases unmatched to any gene: 13. The germline V gene has CDR1 LGHDT and CDR2 YNNKEL (reference sequence).

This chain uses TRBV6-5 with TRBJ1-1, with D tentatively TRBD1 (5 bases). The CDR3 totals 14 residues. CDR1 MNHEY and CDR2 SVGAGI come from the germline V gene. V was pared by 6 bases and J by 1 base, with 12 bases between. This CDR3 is CASSRDGGNTEAFF. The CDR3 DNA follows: TGTGCCAGCAGCCGGGACGGGGGGAACACTGAAGCTTTCTTT.

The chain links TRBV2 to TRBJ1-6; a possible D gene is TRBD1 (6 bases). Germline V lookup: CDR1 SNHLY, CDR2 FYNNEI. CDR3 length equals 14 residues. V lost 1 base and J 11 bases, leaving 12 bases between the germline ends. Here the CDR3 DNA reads TGTGCCAGCAGTGAAGGACAGGCAACGGCACCCCTCCACTTT. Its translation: CASSEGQATAPLHF.

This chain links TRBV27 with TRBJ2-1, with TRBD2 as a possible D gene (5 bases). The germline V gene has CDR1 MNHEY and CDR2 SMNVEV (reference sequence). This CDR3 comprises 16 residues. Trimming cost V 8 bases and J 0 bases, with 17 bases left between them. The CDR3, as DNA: TGTGCCAGCGGGCTCCTTGAGGGCCGCTCCTACAATGAGCAGTTCTTC. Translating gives CASGLLEGRSYNEQFF.

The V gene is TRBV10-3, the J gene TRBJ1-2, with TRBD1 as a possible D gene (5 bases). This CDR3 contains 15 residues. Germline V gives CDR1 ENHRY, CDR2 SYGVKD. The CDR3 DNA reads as TGTGCATCCAGCCATGAATACCAGGGATTCCATGGCTACACCTTC. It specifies CASSHEYQGFHGYTF.

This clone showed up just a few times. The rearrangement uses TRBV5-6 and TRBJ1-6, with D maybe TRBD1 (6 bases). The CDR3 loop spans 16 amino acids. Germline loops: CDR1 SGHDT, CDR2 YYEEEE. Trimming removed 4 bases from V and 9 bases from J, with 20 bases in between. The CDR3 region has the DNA TGTGCCAGCAGCCATATGAGGGGAGGGGGAAGTTCACCCCTCCACTTT. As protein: CASSHMRGGGSSPLHF.

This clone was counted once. This CDR3 is CASTHREGGLLAKNIQYF. In DNA, the CDR3 is TGTGCCAGTACCCATCGGGAGGGAGGCCTCCTAGCCAAAAACATTCAGTACTTC. The V gene is TRBV19, the J gene TRBJ2-4; 8 bases line up with TRBD2. With 7 bases clipped from V and 0 bases from J, the junction kept 14 bases outside the gene matches. The length of the CDR3 is 18 residues. In germline, CDR1 is LNHDA, CDR2 SQIVND (reference sequence).

CDR3 residues: CASSFPGEEDTGELFF. The CDR3 nucleotides read TGTGCCAGCAGCTTCCCGGGAGAAGAGGACACCGGGGAGCTGTTTTTT. The genes are TRBV13 and TRBJ2-2, with a possible D match to TRBD2 (6 bases). CDR1 PRHDT and CDR2 FYEKMQ come from the germline V gene (reference sequence). Trimming took 3 bases from V and 3 from J, leaving 14 bases between them. This CDR3 region has 16 residues.

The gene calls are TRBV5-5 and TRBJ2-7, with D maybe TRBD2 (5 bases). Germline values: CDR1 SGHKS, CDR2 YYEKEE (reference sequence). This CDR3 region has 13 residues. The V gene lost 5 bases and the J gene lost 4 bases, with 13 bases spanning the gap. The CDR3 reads CASSQTEGYEQYF. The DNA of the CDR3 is TGTGCCAGCAGTCAGACTGAGGGATACGAGCAGTACTTC.

This CDR3 is CASSLADRSYEQYF. CDR3 coding DNA: TGTGCCAGCAGCTTAGCGGACCGCTCCTACGAGCAGTACTTC. The J gene is TRBJ2-7, the V gene TRBV5-4, with D possibly matching TRBD2 (5 bases). The CDR3 has 14 amino acids. V lost 2 bases and J 0 bases, leaving 9 bases between the germline ends. Per germline, CDR1 SGHNT and CDR2 YYREEE (reference sequence).

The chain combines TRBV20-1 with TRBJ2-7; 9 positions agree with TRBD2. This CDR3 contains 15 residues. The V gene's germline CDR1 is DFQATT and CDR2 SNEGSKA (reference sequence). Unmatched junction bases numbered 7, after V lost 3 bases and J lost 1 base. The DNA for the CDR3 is TGCAGTGCTAGTGGAGGCGGACTAGCGTCCTACGAGCAGTACTTC. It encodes CSASGGGLASYEQYF.

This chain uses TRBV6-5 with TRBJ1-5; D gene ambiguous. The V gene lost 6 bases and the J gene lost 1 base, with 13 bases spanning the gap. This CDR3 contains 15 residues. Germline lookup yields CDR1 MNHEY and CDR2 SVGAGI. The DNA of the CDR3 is TGTGCCAGCAGGCAGAACCCAGGAAGCAATCAGCCCCAGCATTTT. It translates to CASRQNPGSNQPQHF.

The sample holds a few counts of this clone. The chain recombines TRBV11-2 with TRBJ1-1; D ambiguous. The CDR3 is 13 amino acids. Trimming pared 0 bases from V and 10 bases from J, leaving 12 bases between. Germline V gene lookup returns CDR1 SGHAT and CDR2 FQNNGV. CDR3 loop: CASSLETSTGAFF. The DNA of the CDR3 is TGTGCCAGCAGCTTAGAAACGTCTACGGGAGCTTTCTTT.

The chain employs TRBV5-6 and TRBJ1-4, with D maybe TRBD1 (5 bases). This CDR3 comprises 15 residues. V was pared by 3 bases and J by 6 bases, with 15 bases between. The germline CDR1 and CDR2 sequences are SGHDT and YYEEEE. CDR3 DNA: TGTGCCAGCAGCTACTTAACTAGGGACTATGAAAAACTGTTTTTT. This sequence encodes CASSYLTRDYEKLFF.

The CDR3 protein is CAWSLDRGTGNTIYF. CDR3 in DNA: TGTGCCTGGAGTTTGGACAGGGGAACTGGAAACACCATATATTTT. V is TRBV30 and J is TRBJ1-3; 9 bases fit TRBD1. Germline V gene data show CDR1 as GTSNPN and CDR2 as SVGIG (reference sequence). V lost 2 bases, J lost 2 bases, and 4 bases stayed unmatched. The CDR3 totals 15 residues. The full variable domain, its missing parts supplied by reference TRBV30 and TRBJ1-3, is SQTIHQWPATLVQPVGSPLSLECTVEGTSNPNLYWYRQAAGRGLQLLFYSVGIGQISSEVPQNLSASRPQDRQFILSSKKLLLSDSGFYLCAWSLDRGTGNTIYFGEGSWLTVV.

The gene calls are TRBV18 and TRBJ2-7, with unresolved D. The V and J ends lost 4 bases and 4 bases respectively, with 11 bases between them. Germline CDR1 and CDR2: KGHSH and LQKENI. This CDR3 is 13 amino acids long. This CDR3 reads CASSLRAEYEQYF. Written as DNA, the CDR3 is TGTGCCAGCTCACTCCGAGCAGAATACGAGCAGTACTTC.

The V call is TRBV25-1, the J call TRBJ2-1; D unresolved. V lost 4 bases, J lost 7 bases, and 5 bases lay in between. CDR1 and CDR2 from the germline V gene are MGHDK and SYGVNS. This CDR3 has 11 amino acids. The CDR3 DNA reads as TGTGCCAGCAGTGTACAAAATGAGCAGTTCTTC. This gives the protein CASSVQNEQFF.

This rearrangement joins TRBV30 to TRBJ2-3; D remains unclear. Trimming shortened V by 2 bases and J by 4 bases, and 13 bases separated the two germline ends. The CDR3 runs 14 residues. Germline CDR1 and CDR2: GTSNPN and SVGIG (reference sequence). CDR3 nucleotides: TGTGCCTGGAGTCTCAGACGGGTTTCAGATACGCAGTATTTT. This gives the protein CAWSLRRVSDTQYF.

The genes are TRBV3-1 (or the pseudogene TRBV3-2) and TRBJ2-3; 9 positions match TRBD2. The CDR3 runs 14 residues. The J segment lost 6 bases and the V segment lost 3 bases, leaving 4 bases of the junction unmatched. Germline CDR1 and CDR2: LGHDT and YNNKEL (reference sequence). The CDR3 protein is CASSQRLAEDTQYF. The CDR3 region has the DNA TGTGCCAGCAGCCAGAGACTAGCGGAGGATACGCAGTATTTT.

The CDR3 is CATSREHLAGRETQYF. DNA for the CDR3: TGTGCCACCAGCAGAGAGCACCTAGCGGGAAGGGAGACCCAGTACTTC. This chain uses TRBV15 with TRBJ2-5; 9 bases line up with TRBD2. This CDR3 spans 16 amino acids. The V segment lost 0 bases and the J segment 5 bases; nucleotides outside the gene matches: 7. Germline assignment: CDR1 LNHNV and CDR2 YYDKDF (reference sequence). The whole variable domain, filled in from reference TRBV15 and TRBJ2-5, reads DAMVIQNPRYQVTQFGKPVTLSCSQTLNHNVMYWYQQKSSQAPKLLFHYYDKDFNNEADTPDNFQSRRPNTSFCFLDIRSPGLGDTAMYLCATSREHLAGRETQYFGPGTRLLVL.

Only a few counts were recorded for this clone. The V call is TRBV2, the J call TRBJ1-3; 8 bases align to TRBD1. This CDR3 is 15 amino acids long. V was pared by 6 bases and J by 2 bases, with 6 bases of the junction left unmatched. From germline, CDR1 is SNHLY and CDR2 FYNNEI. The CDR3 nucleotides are TGTGCCAGCAGCCCATTACAGGGGGCTGGAAACACCATATATTTT. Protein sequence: CASSPLQGAGNTIYF.

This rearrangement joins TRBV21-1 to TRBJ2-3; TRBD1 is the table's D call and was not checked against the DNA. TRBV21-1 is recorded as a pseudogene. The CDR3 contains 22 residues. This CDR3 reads CASSKGGDRGYQSKTSTDTQYF. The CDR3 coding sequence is TGTGCCAGCAGCAAAGGGGGCGACAGGGGGTACCAGAGCAAAACTAGCACAGATACGCAGTATTTT.

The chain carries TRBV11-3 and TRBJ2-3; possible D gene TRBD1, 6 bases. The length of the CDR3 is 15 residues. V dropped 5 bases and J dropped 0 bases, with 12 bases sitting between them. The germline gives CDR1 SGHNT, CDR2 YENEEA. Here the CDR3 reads CASSLDSASTDTQYF. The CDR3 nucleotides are TGTGCCAGCAGCCTGGACAGTGCTAGCACAGATACGCAGTATTTT.

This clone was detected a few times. In nucleotides, the CDR3 is TGTGCCAGCAGCGTAGATCCTAGCGGGAGTGTAGGCTCCTACAATGAGCAGTTCTTC. Amino acid sequence: CASSVDPSGSVGSYNEQFF. This chain connects TRBV9 to TRBJ2-1, with 10 bases identical to TRBD2. J was trimmed by 0 bases and V by 0 bases; bases with no gene match: 9. The CDR3 is 19 residues long. Germline V lookup: CDR1 SGDLS, CDR2 YYNGEE.

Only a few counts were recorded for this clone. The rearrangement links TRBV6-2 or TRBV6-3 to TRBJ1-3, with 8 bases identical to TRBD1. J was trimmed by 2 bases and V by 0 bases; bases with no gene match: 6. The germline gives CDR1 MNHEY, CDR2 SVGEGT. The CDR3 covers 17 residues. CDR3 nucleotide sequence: TGTGCCAGCAGTTACTCGGCTCCGACAGGGGCTGGAAACACCATATATTTT. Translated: CASSYSAPTGAGNTIYF.

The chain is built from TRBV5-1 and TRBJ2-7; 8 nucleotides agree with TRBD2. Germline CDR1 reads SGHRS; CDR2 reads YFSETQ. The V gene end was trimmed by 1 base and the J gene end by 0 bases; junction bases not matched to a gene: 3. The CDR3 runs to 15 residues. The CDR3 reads CASSLTSGSSYEQYF. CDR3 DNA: TGCGCCAGCAGCTTGACGAGCGGGAGCTCCTACGAGCAGTACTTC.

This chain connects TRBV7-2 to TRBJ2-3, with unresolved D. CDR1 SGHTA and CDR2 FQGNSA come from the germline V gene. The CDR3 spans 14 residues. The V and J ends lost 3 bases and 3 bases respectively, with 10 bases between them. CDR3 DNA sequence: TGTGCCAGCAGCTTTGGCGTGAATACAGATACGCAGTATTTT. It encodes CASSFGVNTDTQYF.

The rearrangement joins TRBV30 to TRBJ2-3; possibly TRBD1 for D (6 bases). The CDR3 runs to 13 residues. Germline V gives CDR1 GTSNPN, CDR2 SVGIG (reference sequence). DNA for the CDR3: TGTGCTACATCGAGGGCAGGGGCAGATACGCAGTATTTT. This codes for CATSRAGADTQYF.

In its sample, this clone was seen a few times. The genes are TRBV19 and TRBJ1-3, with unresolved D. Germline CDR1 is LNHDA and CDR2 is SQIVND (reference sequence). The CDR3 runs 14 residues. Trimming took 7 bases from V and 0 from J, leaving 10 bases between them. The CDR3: CASIDVYSGNTIYF. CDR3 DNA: TGTGCCAGTATTGACGTATACTCTGGAAACACCATATATTTT. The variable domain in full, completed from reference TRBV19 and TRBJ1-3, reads DGGITQSPKYLFRKEGQNVTLSCEQNLNHDAMYWYRQDPGQGLRLIYYSQIVNDFQKGDIAEGYSVSREKKESFPLTVTSAQKNPTAFYLCASIDVYSGNTIYFGEGSWLTVV.